Listed below are T cell receptor beta chains from one sample, sequenced in a study of patients and donors after allogeneic stem cell transplantation. TCRdb re-called the RT-PCR reads through MiXCR, storing one row per CDR3 protein. The sample includes about a million distinct CDR3 sequences, roughly 18% seen only once; the top ten take under 6.5%. Source material: blood, either unsorted or a sorted T cell fraction (not recorded which). Receptors originate from a human donor who was either an allogeneic HSCT recipient or a stem cell or donor lymphocyte infusion donor (not recorded which). It is not recorded whose cells these are; they may come from a transplant donor. Each CDR3 is given with its conserved first and last residue. Each record gives: D gene, J gene, clone size, V gene, CDR3 protein, CDR3 DNA. The D gene is left open where the match is weak. The size field is filled for only some rows; it gives once, few, many or a size class.

- | TRBJ2-2 | - | TRBV6-2/TRBV6-3 | CASSYLNRAGELFF | TGTGCCAGCAGTTACCTTAACAGAGCCGGGGAGCTGTTTTTT
- | TRBJ1-2 | few | TRBV4-3 | CASSQASDLNYGYTF | TGCGCCAGCAGCCAAGCGTCAGACCTAAACTATGGCTACACCTTC
TRBD2 | TRBJ2-1 | few | TRBV5-1 | CASGIAGTYNEQFF | TGCGCCAGCGGGATAGCGGGAACCTACAATGAGCAGTTCTTC
TRBD1 | TRBJ1-2 | few | TRBV13 | CASSSPRPGQARYGYTF | TGTGCCAGCAGCTCACCCCGTCCGGGACAGGCTCGCTATGGCTACACCTTC
- | TRBJ2-2 | - | TRBV20-1 | CSALGAGKNTGELFF | TGCAGTGCCCTCGGGGCAGGGAAGAACACCGGGGAGCTGTTTTTT
- | TRBJ2-1 | - | TRBV11-2 | CASSAERVYNEQFF | TGTGCCAGCAGCGCGGAGCGAGTATACAATGAGCAGTTCTTC
TRBD1 | TRBJ1-1 | few | TRBV5-1 | CASSSLDRRNTEAFF | TGCGCCAGCAGCTCACTGGACAGGCGGAACACTGAAGCTTTCTTT
- | TRBJ2-7 | many | TRBV29-1 | CSVDRRNEQYF | TGCAGCGTTGACCGTCGGAACGAGCAGTACTTC
- | TRBJ2-1 | few | TRBV24-1 | CATSDHGTGYNEQFF | TGTGCCACCAGTGATCACGGGACTGGGTACAATGAGCAGTTCTTC
TRBD1 | TRBJ1-1 | few | TRBV6-5 | CASSYWTGVNTEAFF | TGTGCCAGCAGTTACTGGACAGGGGTGAACACTGAAGCTTTCTTT
TRBD2 | TRBJ2-7 | few | TRBV9 | CASSVEAGGSYEQYF | TGTGCCAGCAGCGTAGAAGCGGGAGGTTCCTACGAGCAGTACTTC
- | TRBJ2-7 | few | TRBV7-6 | CASSDLGRVYEQYF | TGTGCCAGCAGCGACCTGGGACGGGTCTACGAGCAGTACTTC
- | TRBJ2-1 | few | TRBV6-1 | CASRLRRGYNEQFF | TGTGCCAGCAGGCTGCGCAGGGGTTACAATGAGCAGTTCTTC
TRBD1 | TRBJ1-4 | - | TRBV20-1 | CSAQEGARFEKLFF | TGCAGTGCCCAGGAGGGGGCGAGGTTTGAAAAACTGTTTTTT
TRBD2 | TRBJ2-5 | once | TRBV9 | CASSVEGSGGARETQYF | TGTGCCAGCAGCGTAGAAGGTAGCGGGGGGGCGAGAGAGACCCAGTACTTC
- | TRBJ2-3 | few | TRBV9 | CASSEPGLPDGVTDTQYF | TGTGCCAGCAGCGAGCCGGGACTTCCGGACGGGGTCACAGATACGCAGTATTTT
TRBD2 | TRBJ2-3 | few | TRBV5-1 | CASSHERGASPDTQYF | TGCGCCAGCAGCCACGAGCGGGGGGCATCACCAGATACGCAGTATTTT
- | TRBJ2-1 | few | TRBV6-5 | CASSYTRDHNEQFF | TGTGCCAGCAGTTATACCAGGGATCACAATGAGCAGTTCTTC
TRBD2 | TRBJ2-2 | few | TRBV4-2 | CASSQPLAGGNTGELFF | TGTGCCAGCAGCCAGCCGCTAGCGGGGGGCAACACCGGGGAGCTGTTTTTT
TRBD1 | TRBJ1-4 | - | TRBV5-1 | CASSLGSGGLNEKLFF | TGCGCCAGCAGCTTGGGGTCAGGGGGGCTTAATGAAAAACTGTTTTTT
- | TRBJ2-3 | - | TRBV10-2 | CASRGPFEKGDTQYF | TGCGCCAGCAGGGGGCCGTTCGAAAAGGGGGATACGCAGTATTTT
- | TRBJ2-7 | few | TRBV20-1 | CSASPKTYEQYF | TGCAGTGCTAGCCCAAAAACCTACGAGCAGTACTTC
TRBD1 | TRBJ1-2 | few | TRBV5-1 | CASSPGLLTGTSHGYTF | TGCGCCAGCAGCCCCGGACTATTGACAGGGACAAGCCATGGCTACACCTTC
- | TRBJ2-5 | many | TRBV5-1 | CASSLDSSSETQYF | TGCGCCAGCAGCTTGGACTCTTCGTCGGAGACCCAGTACTTC
- | TRBJ1-5 | few | TRBV20-1 | CSAGKLLNSNQPQHF | TGCAGTGCAGGAAAGTTGCTCAATAGCAATCAGCCCCAGCATTTT
- | TRBJ2-3 | - | TRBV28 | CASSSTQTSLRGTQYF | TGTGCCAGCAGTTCCACCCAGACTAGTTTGAGGGGTACGCAGTATTTT
- | TRBJ1-6 | - | TRBV6-1 | CASSTQGYNSPLHF | TGTGCCAGCAGTACGCAGGGATATAATTCACCCCTCCACTTT
- | TRBJ1-1 | - | TRBV20-1 | CSARDPGSGTEAFF | TGCAGTGCTAGAGATCCGGGCTCTGGCACTGAAGCTTTCTTT
- | TRBJ1-2 | - | TRBV2 | CASSNIGPSAHGYTF | TGTGCCAGCAGCAATATTGGACCCTCAGCTCACGGCTACACCTTC
TRBD2 | TRBJ2-5 | - | TRBV7-9 | CASSAVHSGGLQTQYF | TGTGCCAGCAGCGCCGTCCACAGCGGGGGTTTGCAGACCCAGTACTTC
- | TRBJ2-7 | - | TRBV12-3/TRBV12-4 | CASSLRGLIAGKTYEQYF | TGTGCCAGCAGTTTGAGGGGGTTAATCGCAGGGAAAACCTACGAGCAGTACTTC
TRBD1 | TRBJ1-2 | few | TRBV29-1 | CSGEQGADGYTF | TGCAGCGGTGAACAGGGGGCTGATGGCTACACCTTC
- | TRBJ2-2 | - | TRBV7-9 | CASRSAGLSNTGELFF | TGTGCCAGCAGATCTGCGGGACTCTCGAACACCGGGGAGCTGTTTTTT
TRBD2 | TRBJ2-5 | few | TRBV7-8 | CASSLEVGLAETQYF | TGTGCCAGCAGCTTAGAGGTTGGACTAGCGGAGACCCAGTACTTC
TRBD2 | TRBJ2-1 | few | TRBV6-1 | CASRYSGEVDEQFF | TGTGCCAGCCGATACAGCGGGGAGGTCGATGAGCAGTTCTTC
- | TRBJ2-5 | - | TRBV21-1 | CASSKALLDRQETQYF | TGTGCCAGCAGCAAAGCGCTTTTGGACAGACAAGAGACCCAGTACTTC
- | TRBJ1-4 | few | TRBV4-3 | CASSPKGGTNEKLFF | TGCGCCAGCAGCCCAAAAGGGGGGACTAATGAAAAACTGTTTTTT
- | TRBJ1-2 | - | TRBV5-1 | CASSLGGTHYGYTF | TGCGCCAGCAGCTTGGGGGGGACGCACTATGGCTACACCTTC
TRBD2 | TRBJ2-1 | - | TRBV7-8 | CASRPRGGGAGEQFF | TGTGCCAGCAGACCTAGGGGCGGGGGGGCAGGTGAGCAGTTCTTC
- | TRBJ1-5 | - | TRBV12-3/TRBV12-4 | CASSLGGSAAQPQHF | TGTGCCAGCAGTTTAGGTGGGTCAGCAGCTCAGCCCCAGCATTTT
- | TRBJ1-1 | few | TRBV4-1 | CASSQVSQGRTNTEAFF | TGCGCCAGCAGCCAAGTGAGCCAAGGACGGACGAACACTGAAGCTTTCTTT
- | TRBJ1-2 | - | TRBV6-1 | CASSRSSIYGYTF | TGTGCCAGCAGCCGCTCGAGCATCTATGGCTACACCTTC
TRBD2 | TRBJ2-7 | - | TRBV24-1 | CATSDPSGSSYEQYF | TGTGCCACCAGTGATCCTAGCGGGAGCTCCTACGAGCAGTACTTC
TRBD2 | TRBJ2-3 | - | TRBV29-1 | CSVDGLAGRTGTDTQYF | TGCAGCGTAGATGGACTAGCGGGTCGTACCGGCACAGATACGCAGTATTTT
TRBD1 | TRBJ2-5 | few | TRBV20-1 | CSASAPGTGARQTQYF | TGCAGTGCTAGTGCTCCCGGGACAGGGGCGAGACAGACCCAGTACTTC
TRBD2 | TRBJ2-3 | - | TRBV7-3 | CASSLRLAGANTQYF | TGTGCCAGCAGCTTGCGCTTAGCGGGGGCAAATACGCAGTATTTT
- | TRBJ1-2 | few | TRBV12-3/TRBV12-4 | CASSLNQRNYGYTF | TGTGCCAGCAGTTTAAACCAGAGAAACTATGGCTACACCTTC
- | TRBJ2-2 | - | TRBV10-3 | CAISEGGGATGELFF | TGTGCCATCAGTGAAGGAGGGGGCGCGACCGGGGAGCTGTTTTTT
- | TRBJ1-6 | few | TRBV24-1 | CATSAGGSPLHF | TGTGCCACCAGTGCCGGTGGCTCACCCCTCCACTTT
- | TRBJ1-1 | few | TRBV30 | CAWSVRGYLAFF | TGTGCCTGGAGTGTACGGGGATACTTAGCTTTCTTT
TRBD1 | TRBJ2-1 | few | TRBV7-3 | CASSSSPGQGDNEQFF | TGTGCCAGCAGCTCAAGCCCGGGACAGGGGGACAATGAGCAGTTCTTC
- | TRBJ2-1 | few | TRBV24-1 | CATSVSQNNEQFF | TGTGCCACCAGTGTGAGCCAGAACAATGAGCAGTTCTTC
TRBD2 | TRBJ2-1 | few | TRBV3-1 | CASSHWASGIINEQFF | TGTGCCAGCAGCCATTGGGCTAGCGGGATTATCAATGAGCAGTTCTTC